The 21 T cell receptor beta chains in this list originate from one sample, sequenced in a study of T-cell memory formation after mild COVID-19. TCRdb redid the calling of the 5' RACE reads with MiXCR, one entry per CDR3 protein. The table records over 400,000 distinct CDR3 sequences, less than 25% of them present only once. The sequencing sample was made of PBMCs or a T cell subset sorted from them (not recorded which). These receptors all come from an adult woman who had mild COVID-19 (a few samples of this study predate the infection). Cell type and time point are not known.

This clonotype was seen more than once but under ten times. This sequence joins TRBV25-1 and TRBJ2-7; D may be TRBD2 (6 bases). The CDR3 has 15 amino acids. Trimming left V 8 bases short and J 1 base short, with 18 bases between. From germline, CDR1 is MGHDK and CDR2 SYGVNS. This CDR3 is CASSEVLAPSYEQYF. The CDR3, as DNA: TGTGCCAGCTCCGAAGTCCTAGCGCCTTCCTACGAGCAGTACTTC.

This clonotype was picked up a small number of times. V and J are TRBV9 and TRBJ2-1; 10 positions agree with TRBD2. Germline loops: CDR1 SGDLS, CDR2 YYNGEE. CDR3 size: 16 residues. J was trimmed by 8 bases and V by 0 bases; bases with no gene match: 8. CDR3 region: CASSVAASGSMYEQFF. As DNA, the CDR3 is TGTGCCAGCAGCGTAGCAGCTAGCGGGAGTATGTATGAGCAGTTCTTC.

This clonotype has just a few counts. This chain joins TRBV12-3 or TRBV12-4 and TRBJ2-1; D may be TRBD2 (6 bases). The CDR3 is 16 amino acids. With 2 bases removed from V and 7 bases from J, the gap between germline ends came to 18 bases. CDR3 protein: CASSLWGAGYGNEQFF. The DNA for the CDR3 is TGTGCCAGCAGTTTATGGGGCGCGGGGTATGGAAATGAGCAGTTCTTC.

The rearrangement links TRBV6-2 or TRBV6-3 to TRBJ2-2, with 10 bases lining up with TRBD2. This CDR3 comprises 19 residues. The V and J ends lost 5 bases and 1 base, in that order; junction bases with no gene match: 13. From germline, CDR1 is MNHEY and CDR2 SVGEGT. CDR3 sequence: CASSPYWTSGRGNTGELFF. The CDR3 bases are TGTGCCAGCAGTCCTTACTGGACTAGCGGAAGGGGGAACACCGGGGAGCTGTTTTTT.

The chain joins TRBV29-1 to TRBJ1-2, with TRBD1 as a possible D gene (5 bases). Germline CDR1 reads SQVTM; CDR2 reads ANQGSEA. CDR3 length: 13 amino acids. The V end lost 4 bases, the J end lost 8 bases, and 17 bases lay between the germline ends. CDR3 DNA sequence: TGCAGCGTTGCCCCACAGGAGGCGGGGGGCTACACCTTC. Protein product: CSVAPQEAGGYTF.

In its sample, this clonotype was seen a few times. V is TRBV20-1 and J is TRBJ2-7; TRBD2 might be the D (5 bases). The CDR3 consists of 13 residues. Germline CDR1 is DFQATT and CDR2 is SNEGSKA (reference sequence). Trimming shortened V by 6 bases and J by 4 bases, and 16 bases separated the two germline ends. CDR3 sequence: CSARSGKKYEQYF. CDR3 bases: TGCAGTGCCAGAAGCGGTAAGAAATACGAGCAGTACTTC.

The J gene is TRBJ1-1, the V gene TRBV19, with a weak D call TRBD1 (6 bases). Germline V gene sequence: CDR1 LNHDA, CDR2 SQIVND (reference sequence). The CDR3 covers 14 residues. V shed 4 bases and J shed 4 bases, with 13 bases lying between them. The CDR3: CASSRDRQATEAFF. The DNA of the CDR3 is TGTGCCAGTAGTAGGGACCGACAGGCCACTGAAGCTTTCTTT. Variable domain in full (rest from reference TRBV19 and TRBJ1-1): DGGITQSPKYLFRKEGQNVTLSCEQNLNHDAMYWYRQDPGQGLRLIYYSQIVNDFQKGDIAEGYSVSREKKESFPLTVTSAQKNPTAFYLCASSRDRQATEAFFGQGTRLTVV.

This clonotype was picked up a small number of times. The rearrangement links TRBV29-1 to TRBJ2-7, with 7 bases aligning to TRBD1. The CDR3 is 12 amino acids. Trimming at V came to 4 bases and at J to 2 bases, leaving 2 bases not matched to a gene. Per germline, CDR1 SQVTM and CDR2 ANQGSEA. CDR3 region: CSVGDSTYEQYF. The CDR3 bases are TGCAGCGTTGGGGACAGTACCTACGAGCAGTACTTC.

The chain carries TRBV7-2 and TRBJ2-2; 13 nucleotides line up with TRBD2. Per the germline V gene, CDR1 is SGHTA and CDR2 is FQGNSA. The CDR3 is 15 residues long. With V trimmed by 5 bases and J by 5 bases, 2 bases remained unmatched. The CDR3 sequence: CASSEGLAGTGELFF. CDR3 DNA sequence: TGTGCCAGCAGCGAGGGACTAGCGGGGACCGGGGAGCTGTTTTTT.

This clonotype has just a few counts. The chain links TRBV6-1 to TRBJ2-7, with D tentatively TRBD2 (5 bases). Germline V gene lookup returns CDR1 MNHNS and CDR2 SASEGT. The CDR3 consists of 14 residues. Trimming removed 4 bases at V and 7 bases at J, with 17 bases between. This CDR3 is CASSGSDPRREQYF. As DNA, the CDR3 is TGTGCCAGCAGTGGCTCGGACCCTAGGAGGGAGCAGTACTTC.

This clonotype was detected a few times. The CDR3 DNA sequence: TGCGCCAGCAGTGCAGACAGGGGGCGAGGCTATGGCTACACCTTC. Its translation: CASSADRGRGYGYTF. This chain joins TRBV10-2 and TRBJ1-2, with 10 bases that match TRBD1. This CDR3 comprises 15 residues. The germline gives CDR1 WSHSY, CDR2 SAAADI. With V trimmed by 4 bases and J by 4 bases, 6 bases remained unmatched.

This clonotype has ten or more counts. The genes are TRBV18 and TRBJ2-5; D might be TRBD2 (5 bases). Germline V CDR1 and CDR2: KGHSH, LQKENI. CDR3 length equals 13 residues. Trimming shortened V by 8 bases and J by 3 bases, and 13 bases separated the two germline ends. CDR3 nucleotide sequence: TGTGCCAGCAGCCCCGGACTGGAAGAGACCCAGTACTTC. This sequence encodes CASSPGLEETQYF.

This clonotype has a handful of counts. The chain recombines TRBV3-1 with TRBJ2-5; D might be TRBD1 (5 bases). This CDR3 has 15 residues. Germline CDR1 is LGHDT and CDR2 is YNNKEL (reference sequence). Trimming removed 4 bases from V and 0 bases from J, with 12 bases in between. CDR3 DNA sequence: TGTGCCAGCAGCCCCAGGTACAGGAACCAAGAGACCCAGTACTTC. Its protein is CASSPRYRNQETQYF.

The DNA for the CDR3 is TGTGCCAGCTCACCGAGGGCGGGGAGCTCCTACGAGCAGTACTTC. This gives the protein CASSPRAGSSYEQYF. The genes are TRBV18 and TRBJ2-7, with a possible D match to TRBD2 (6 bases). V lost 3 bases to trimming and J lost 0 bases, with 12 bases between them. From germline, CDR1 is KGHSH and CDR2 LQKENI. CDR3 length: 15 residues.

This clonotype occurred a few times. The CDR3 nucleotides are TGCGCCAGCAGCTTTGGCGGCCCGGGTGGCTACACCTTC. Translated: CASSFGGPGGYTF. The gene calls are TRBV5-1 and TRBJ1-2; D uncertain. The V end lost 2 bases, the J end lost 7 bases, and 12 bases lay between the germline ends. CDR1 and CDR2 (germline): SGHRS, YFSETQ. This CDR3 has 13 residues.

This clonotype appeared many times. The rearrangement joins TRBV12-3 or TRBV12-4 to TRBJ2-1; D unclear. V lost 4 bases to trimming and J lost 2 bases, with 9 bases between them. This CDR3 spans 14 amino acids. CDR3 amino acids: CASSSNNPYNEQFF. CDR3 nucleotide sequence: TGTGCCAGCAGTTCCAACAACCCCTACAATGAGCAGTTCTTC.

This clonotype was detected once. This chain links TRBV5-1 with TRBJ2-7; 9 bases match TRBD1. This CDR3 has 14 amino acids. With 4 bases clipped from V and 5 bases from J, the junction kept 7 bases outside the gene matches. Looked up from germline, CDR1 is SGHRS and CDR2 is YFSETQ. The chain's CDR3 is CASSQGTGSNEQYF. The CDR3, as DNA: TGCGCCAGCAGCCAGGGGACAGGGTCCAACGAGCAGTACTTC.

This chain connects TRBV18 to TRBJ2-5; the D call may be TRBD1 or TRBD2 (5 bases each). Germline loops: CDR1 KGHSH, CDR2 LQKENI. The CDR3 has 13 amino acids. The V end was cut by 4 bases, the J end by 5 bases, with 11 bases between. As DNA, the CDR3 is TGTGCCAGCTCACTCCGGGACGGCGAGACCCAGTACTTC. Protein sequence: CASSLRDGETQYF.

The CDR3 sequence: CASSPLTLPSYEQYF. The CDR3 nucleotides read TGTGCCAGCAGCCCCCTGACGTTACCCTCCTACGAGCAGTACTTC. The chain links TRBV7-6 to TRBJ2-7; D unclear. Trimming shortened V by 5 bases and J by 0 bases, and 14 bases separated the two germline ends. Germline V CDR1 and CDR2: SGHVS, FNYEAQ. The CDR3 covers 15 residues.

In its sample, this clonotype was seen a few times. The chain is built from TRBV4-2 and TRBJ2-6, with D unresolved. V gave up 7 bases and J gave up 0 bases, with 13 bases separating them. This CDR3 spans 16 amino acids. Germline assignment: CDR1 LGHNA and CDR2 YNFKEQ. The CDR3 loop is CASTPNPSSGANVLTF. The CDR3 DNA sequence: TGTGCCAGCACCCCGAACCCTAGCTCTGGGGCCAACGTCCTGACTTTC.

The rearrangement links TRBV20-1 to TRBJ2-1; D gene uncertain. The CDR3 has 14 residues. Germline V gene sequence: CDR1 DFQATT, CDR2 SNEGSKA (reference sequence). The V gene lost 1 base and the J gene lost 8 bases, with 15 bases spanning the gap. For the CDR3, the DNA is TGCAGTGCTAGAGGAACCCTAAGGAGTTATGAGCAGTTCTTC. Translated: CSARGTLRSYEQFF.